One and the same sample provided the 17 T cell receptor beta chains below, sequenced in a study of T cells after yellow fever vaccination. TCRdb re-called the 5' RACE reads with MiXCR, one entry per CDR3 protein. Among about 360,000 distinct CDR3 sequences listed, 6.2% were seen once. The source material was PBMCs, sampled 5 days after the yellow fever booster vaccination. The receptors here all came from a man aged 25 to 45 who received the YFV17D yellow fever vaccine.

V usage is TRBV12-3 or TRBV12-4 and J usage is TRBJ2-1; D remains unclear. CDR3 size: 16 residues. Deletions cut 4 bases from V and 8 bases from J, with 21 bases between. The DNA for the CDR3 is TGTGCCAGCAGTTACTACGGGTGGGAAAGGGCCGATGAGCAGTTCTTC. It codes for CASSYYGWERADEQFF.

This clonotype was detected a few times. The chain carries TRBV6-1 and TRBJ2-3; the D gene could be TRBD1 or TRBD2 (5 bases each). The CDR3 totals 14 residues. V lost 7 bases, J lost 0 bases, and 11 bases lay in between. The V gene's germline CDR1 is MNHNS and CDR2 SASEGT. CDR3 sequence: CASKGELSTDTQYF. In DNA form, the CDR3 reads TGTGCCAGCAAAGGGGAGTTGAGCACAGATACGCAGTATTTT.

There are a few counts of this clonotype. V and J are TRBV30 and TRBJ1-1; D gene unclear. The germline V gene encodes CDR1 GTSNPN and CDR2 SVGIG (reference sequence). This CDR3 comprises 13 residues. V shed 2 bases and J shed 8 bases, with 15 bases lying between them. As DNA, the CDR3 is TGTGCCTGGAGTCCTGGCCGCTCGGGAGAAGCTTTCTTT. Its translation is CAWSPGRSGEAFF.

The sample holds many counts of this clonotype. For the CDR3, the DNA is TGTGCCAGCAGCTTGGAGCTGGCTAGCGGGAGGGAGACCCAGTACTTC. Its translation is CASSLELASGRETQYF. The genes are TRBV5-5 and TRBJ2-5; TRBD2 matches at 11 bases. V shed 0 bases and J 5 bases; nucleotides not matched to a gene: 6. This CDR3 comprises 16 residues. Germline V gene lookup returns CDR1 SGHKS and CDR2 YYEKEE (reference sequence).

This clonotype was counted many times. J is TRBJ2-7 and V is TRBV15, with 13 bases aligning to TRBD2. The CDR3 is 19 residues long. Germline values: CDR1 LNHNV, CDR2 YYDKDF (reference sequence). V lost 3 bases and J lost 0; bases outside the gene matches: 11. The CDR3 nucleotides read TGTGCCACCAGCAGCAGGGGCGGGACTAGCGGGGCGATCTCCTACGAGCAGTACTTC. Its protein is CATSSRGGTSGAISYEQYF. The variable domain in full, completed from reference TRBV15 and TRBJ2-7, reads DAMVIQNPRYQVTQFGKPVTLSCSQTLNHNVMYWYQQKSSQAPKLLFHYYDKDFNNEADTPDNFQSRRPNTSFCFLDIRSPGLGDTAMYLCATSSRGGTSGAISYEQYFGPGTRLTVT.

This clonotype has only a few counts. The chain links TRBV28 to TRBJ1-2; D uncertain. The germline V gene has CDR1 MDHEN and CDR2 SYDVKM. The CDR3 contains 14 residues. V gave up 5 bases and J gave up 4 bases, with 14 bases separating them. Here the CDR3 DNA reads TGTGCCAGCAGTCCTCACGCGGAAGTCTATGGCTACACCTTC. Amino acids: CASSPHAEVYGYTF.

This clonotype was seen at least ten times. The chain carries TRBV7-2 and TRBJ2-1; tentative D call: TRBD1 (6 bases). CDR1 and CDR2 (germline): SGHTA, FQGNSA. The CDR3 extends over 15 amino acids. Between the trimmed V and J ends, which lost 2 bases and 2 bases, there was a span of 10 bases. The CDR3 spells CASSLLGAPYNEQFF. CDR3 nucleotides: TGTGCCAGCAGCTTATTGGGGGCACCCTACAATGAGCAGTTCTTC. Supplemented by reference TRBV7-2 and TRBJ2-1, the full variable domain reads GAGVSQSPSNKVTEKGKDVELRCDPISGHTALYWYRQSLGQGLEFLIYFQGNSAPDKSGLPSDRFSAERTGGSVSTLTIQRTQQEDSAVYLCASSLLGAPYNEQFFGPGTRLTVL.

This clonotype was counted many times. The gene calls are TRBV5-1 and TRBJ2-7; a weak D match, TRBD2 (5 bases). V shed 0 bases and J shed 9 bases, with 10 bases lying between them. Germline loops: CDR1 SGHRS, CDR2 YFSETQ. The CDR3 extends over 12 amino acids. This chain's CDR3 is CASSLDGVGQYF. The CDR3 DNA is TGCGCCAGCAGCTTGGACGGGGTTGGGCAGTACTTC.

The chain couples TRBV5-6 to TRBJ2-3; 9 bases map to TRBD1. The CDR3 sequence is 15 residues long. V dropped 2 bases and J dropped 5; count of bases not matched to a gene: 6. Germline values: CDR1 SGHDT, CDR2 YYEEEE. The CDR3 region has the DNA TGTGCCAGCAGCTTCCGGGACAGGGCCGGAGATACGCAGTATTTT. It specifies CASSFRDRAGDTQYF.

The table lists this clonotype with many counts. The V call is TRBV18, the J call TRBJ2-7, with 9 nucleotides matching TRBD1. V dropped 8 bases and J dropped 0; count of bases not matched to a gene: 8. CDR3 length: 15 amino acids. The germline gives CDR1 KGHSH, CDR2 LQKENI. The CDR3 loop reads CASSPGTGSSYEQYF. In DNA form, the CDR3 reads TGTGCCAGCAGCCCCGGGACAGGGAGCTCCTACGAGCAGTACTTC. Full variable domain (outside the CDR3, taken from reference TRBV18 and TRBJ2-7): NAGVMQNPRHLVRRRGQEARLRCSPMKGHSHVYWYRQLPEEGLKFMVYLQKENIIDESGMPKERFSAEFPKEGPSILRIQQVVRGDSAAYFCASSPGTGSSYEQYFGPGTRLTVT.

On this clonotype: This sequence may be a read error, since a much larger clone differs from it by one base. The rearrangement uses TRBV28 and TRBJ2-1, with TRBD2 matching over 8 bases. Germline V gene data show CDR1 as MDHEN and CDR2 as SYDVKM. This CDR3 is built from 15 residues. This CDR3 reads CAGSRLTGGPHEQFF. The CDR3 DNA follows: TGTGCCGGCAGTAGACTAACGGGAGGGCCTCATGAGCAGTTCTTC.

This clonotype was detected a few times. The rearrangement links TRBV19 to TRBJ1-1; no firm D call. Germline assignment: CDR1 LNHDA and CDR2 SQIVND (reference sequence). This CDR3 contains 14 residues. Trimming removed 5 bases at V and 0 bases at J, with 10 bases between. DNA of the CDR3: TGTGCCAGTAGTGACACAGCTATGAACACTGAAGCTTTCTTT. Encoded protein: CASSDTAMNTEAFF.

This clonotype was found many times. The chain recombines TRBV10-2 with TRBJ2-3; 8 nucleotides match TRBD2. There are 15 residues in the CDR3. Germline lookup yields CDR1 WSHSY and CDR2 SAAADI. Trimming cost V 7 bases and J 8 bases; bases outside gene matches: 14. In DNA, the CDR3 is TGCGCCAGCAACCCTAGTAGCGGGAATTGGATTACGCAGTATTTT. Protein product: CASNPSSGNWITQYF.

This clonotype has just a few counts. The V gene is TRBV6-1, the J gene TRBJ1-4; 8 positions match TRBD1. V was pared by 4 bases and J by 5 bases, with 12 bases of the junction left unmatched. Germline lookup yields CDR1 MNHNS and CDR2 SASEGT. The CDR3 is made up of 17 amino acids. Here the CDR3 DNA reads TGTGCCAGCAGTGCGGGCCAGGGGACAGGAACAAATGAAAAACTGTTTTTT. Its translation: CASSAGQGTGTNEKLFF.

This clonotype was seen a few times. The chain has TRBV12-3 or TRBV12-4 and TRBJ2-7; TRBD2 aligns across 9 bases. The CDR3 is 15 amino acids. V dropped 6 bases and J dropped 0; count of bases not matched to a gene: 6. The CDR3, as DNA: TGTGCCAGCAGCCCAAGCGGGAGGTACTCCTACGAGCAGTACTTC. It codes for CASSPSGRYSYEQYF.

This clonotype has more than one count but fewer than ten. V gene TRBV27 combines with J gene TRBJ2-3; D may be TRBD2 (6 bases). V shed 1 base and J shed 2 bases, with 13 bases lying between them. Germline V CDR1 and CDR2: MNHEY, SMNVEV (reference sequence). The CDR3 loop spans 16 amino acids. CDR3 residues: CASSLLAEVSTDTQYF. The CDR3 DNA is TGTGCCAGCAGTTTATTAGCGGAAGTCTCCACAGATACGCAGTATTTT.

On this clonotype itself: Compared with germline, one end of the junction differs, possibly owing to a read error. The chain employs TRBV12-3 or TRBV12-4 and TRBJ2-7; a possible D gene is TRBD1 (7 bases). This CDR3 has 11 residues. CDR3 protein: CASSLKQGRNF. In nucleotides, the CDR3 is TGTGCCAGCAGTTTAAAACAGGGGAGGAACTTC.